This TCR beta chain derives from a study of early T cells in non-severe SARS-CoV-2 infection. About the research overall: Whole-blood bulk RNA, unsorted, was sequenced, and chains were unpaired.

Molecules of cDNA were individually given unique molecular identifiers that were attached to them. Each CDR3 protein gets one entry after TCRdb re-called the 5' RACE reads with MiXCR. The table shows under 95,000 distinct CDR3 sequences, with approximately 12% occurring only once. The CDR3 runs 15 residues. Germline V gene data show CDR1 as MDHEN and CDR2 as SYDVKM. The ends were cut back, 2 bases at V and 0 bases at J, with 8 bases in the middle. The sequence was collected from an adult who was a healthcare worker with PCR-confirmed SARS-CoV-2 infection or an uninfected control (not recorded which). Material for sequencing was whole blood. The chain recombines TRBV28 with TRBJ1-3; no clear D gene. The CDR3 region is CASSLPRGSGNTIYF. The DNA of the CDR3 is TGTGCCAGCAGTTTACCCCGAGGCTCTGGAAACACCATATATTTT.